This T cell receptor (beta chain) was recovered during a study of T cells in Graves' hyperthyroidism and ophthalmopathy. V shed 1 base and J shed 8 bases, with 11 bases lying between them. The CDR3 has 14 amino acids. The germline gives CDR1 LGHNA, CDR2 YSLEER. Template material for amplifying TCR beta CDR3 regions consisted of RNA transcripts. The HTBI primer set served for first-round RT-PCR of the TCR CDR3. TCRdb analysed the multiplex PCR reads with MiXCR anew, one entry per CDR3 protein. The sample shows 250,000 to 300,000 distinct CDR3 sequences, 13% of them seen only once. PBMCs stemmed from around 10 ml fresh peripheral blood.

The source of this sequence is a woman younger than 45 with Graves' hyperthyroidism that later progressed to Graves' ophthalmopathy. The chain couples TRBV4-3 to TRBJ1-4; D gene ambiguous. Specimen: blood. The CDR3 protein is CASSQADRGEKLFF. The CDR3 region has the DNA TGCGCCAGCAGCCAAGCGGACCGAGGGGAAAAACTGTTTTTT.